This T cell receptor (beta chain) was recovered during a study of blood T cell repertoires in COVID-19. Participants were aged about 18 to 100 years from approximately 24 US areas. Self-reported history from a screening survey and questionnaire set each donor's cohort. Donors in Cohort 3 counted as recovered after two negative PCRs, clearance, or symptom resolution. The V end lost 6 bases, the J end lost 1 base, and 9 bases lay between the germline ends. This CDR3 has 13 residues. How the authors handled the data: Amplifying reference gene primers gave estimates of nucleated cell counts. Assay used: immunoSEQ multiplex PCR; TCRdb lists only in-frame clones, some missing. V and J calls and clone size are given by that table; D and trimming were obtained from the DNA. The sample has a few hundred thousand clones, over 80% seen once.

V and J are TRBV12-3 or TRBV12-4 and TRBJ1-1; no firm D call. The sequence came from a man aged 30-40 years who had recovered from COVID-19. What was sequenced was PBMCs or T cells enriched from blood (not recorded which). The CDR3 spells CASSPGRNTEAFF. Written as DNA, the CDR3 is TGTGCCAGCAGCCCCGGTAGGAACACTGAAGCTTTCTTT.